This paragraph covers one T cell receptor beta chain sequence. The antigen is not known. This sample was taken from a study of T cells after yellow fever vaccination. General study results and limits: Peak timing came faster in the weaker secondary response, day 5 versus 15. Repertoires obtained by FACS sorting could include abundant clonotypes that entered as contaminants from the bulk population. Reappearance after the booster was seen for most primary-vaccination clones, at more than 95% CD4 and 70% to 90% CD8.

By 5'RACE template switching, TCR cDNA was produced, with a universal primer site and UMIs added in the process. TCRdb re-called the 5' RACE reads through MiXCR, storing one row per CDR3 protein. The sample includes more than 65,000 distinct CDR3 sequences, around 7.9% of them seen just once. Per the germline V gene, CDR1 is LGHNA and CDR2 is YNFKEQ. The CDR3 spans 13 residues. The V end lost 1 base, the J end lost 3 bases, and 7 bases lay between the germline ends. The starting material was CD8+ T cells sorted from PBMCs, obtained around 10 days after the first yellow fever vaccination. This sequence joins TRBV4-2 and TRBJ2-7, with D unclear. The sequence derives from a man in his late teens or twenties who received the YFV17D yellow fever vaccine. The CDR3 DNA reads as TGTGCCAGCAGCCAAGGCTCTGGCTACGAGCAGTACGTC. Protein sequence: CASSQGSGYEQYV.